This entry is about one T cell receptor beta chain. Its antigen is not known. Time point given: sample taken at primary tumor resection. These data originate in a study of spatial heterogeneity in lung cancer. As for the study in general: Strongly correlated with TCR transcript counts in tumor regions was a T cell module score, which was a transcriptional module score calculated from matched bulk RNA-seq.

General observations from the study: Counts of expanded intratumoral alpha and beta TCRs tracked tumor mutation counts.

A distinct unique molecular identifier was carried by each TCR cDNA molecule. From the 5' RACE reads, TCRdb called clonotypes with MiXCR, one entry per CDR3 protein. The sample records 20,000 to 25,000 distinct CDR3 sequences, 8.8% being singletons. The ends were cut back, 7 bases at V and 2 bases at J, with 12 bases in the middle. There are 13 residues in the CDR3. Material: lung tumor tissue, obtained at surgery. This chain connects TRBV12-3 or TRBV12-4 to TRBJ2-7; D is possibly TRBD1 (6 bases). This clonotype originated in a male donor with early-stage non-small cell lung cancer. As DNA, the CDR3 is TGTGCCAGCACCGTGACAGGTACCTACGAGCAGTACTTC. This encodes CASTVTGTYEQYF.